The rows below give T cell receptor beta chains drawn from one sample of a study of cytomegalovirus exposure and HLA in healthy donors. Generated by immunoSEQ multiplex PCR, the TCRdb table keeps only in-frame clones and is missing some. Of 140,000 or so clones in the sample, around 80% were seen once. Source material: PBMCs. The receptors here all came from a man aged 40-49 years in good health and CMV-seronegative. The CDR3 runs from the conserved cysteine through the conserved F or W. The D gene is left open where the match is weak. Expanded clones get a size class; other rows say once, few or many, or leave the size out.

D: -; J: TRBJ1-1; size: many; V: TRBV25-1; CDR3: CASSESGGSGAFF; DNA: TGTGCCAGCAGTGAATCTGGGGGTAGCGGAGCTTTCTTT
D: TRBD2; J: TRBJ2-1; size: once; V: TRBV25-1; CDR3: CASSTGGLAGEGEQFF; DNA: TGTGCCAGCAGTACCGGTGGACTAGCGGGGGAGGGTGAGCAGTTCTTC
D: TRBD1; J: TRBJ2-7; size: -; V: TRBV6-1; CDR3: CASRELDREAYEQYF; DNA: TGTGCCAGCAGAGAATTGGACAGGGAGGCCTACGAGCAGTACTTC
D: TRBD1; J: TRBJ1-4; size: -; V: TRBV19; CDR3: CASTPGQGVEKLFF; DNA: TGTGCCAGTACCCCGGGACAGGGGGTTGAAAAACTGTTTTTT
D: -; J: TRBJ2-3; size: -; V: TRBV28; CDR3: CASSPPLTGTSTDTQYF; DNA: TGTGCCAGCAGTCCACCATTGACAGGAACTAGCACAGATACGCAGTATTTT
D: TRBD2; J: TRBJ2-2; size: -; V: TRBV25-1; CDR3: CATLGGSGGPGTGELFF; DNA: TGTGCCACCCTAGGAGGCTCGGGAGGGCCGGGCACCGGGGAGCTGTTTTTT
D: TRBD1; J: TRBJ1-2; size: -; V: TRBV4-2; CDR3: CASSQEGSGDSNYGYTF; DNA: TGTGCCAGCAGCCAAGAAGGTAGCGGGGACAGTAACTATGGCTACACCTTC
D: TRBD1; J: TRBJ2-2; size: -; V: TRBV27; CDR3: CASSLGQGAPTGELFF; DNA: TGTGCCAGCAGTTTAGGGCAGGGGGCGCCCACCGGGGAGCTGTTTTTT
D: -; J: TRBJ1-5; size: -; V: TRBV28; CDR3: CASSQIQGLGGNQPQHF; DNA: TGTGCCAGCAGTCAGATTCAGGGTCTGGGTGGCAATCAGCCCCAGCATTTT
D: TRBD2; J: TRBJ2-7; size: -; V: TRBV5-6; CDR3: CASSPGGLAGGPYEQYF; DNA: TGTGCCAGCAGCCCGGGTGGGCTAGCGGGAGGGCCCTACGAGCAGTACTTC
D: TRBD1; J: TRBJ2-6; size: -; V: TRBV30; CDR3: CAWSEGAGANGLTF; DNA: TGTGCCTGGAGTGAGGGGGCTGGGGCCAACGGCCTGACTTTC
D: TRBD1; J: TRBJ2-7; size: few; V: TRBV27; CDR3: CASSPLDRPQYF; DNA: TGTGCCAGCAGTCCACTGGACAGGCCGCAGTACTTC
D: -; J: TRBJ1-2; size: -; V: TRBV6-6; CDR3: CASTREGVGGYTF; DNA: TGTGCCAGCACGAGGGAGGGCGTGGGTGGCTACACCTTC
D: TRBD1; J: TRBJ1-2; size: -; V: TRBV6-5; CDR3: CASSLDRFGYTF; DNA: TGTGCCAGCAGCTTGGACAGGTTCGGCTACACCTTC
D: TRBD2; J: TRBJ2-1; size: -; V: TRBV6-5; CDR3: CASGRGGRNEQFF; DNA: TGTGCCAGCGGGCGGGGGGGCCGGAATGAGCAGTTCTTC
D: TRBD1; J: TRBJ2-5; size: -; V: TRBV9; CDR3: CASSGPLGGKTQYF; DNA: TGTGCCAGCAGCGGCCCACTAGGGGGCAAGACCCAGTACTTC
D: TRBD1; J: TRBJ2-5; size: -; V: TRBV28; CDR3: CASSFPGQGATEETQYF; DNA: TGTGCCAGCAGTTTCCCGGGACAGGGGGCTACGGAAGAGACCCAGTACTTC
D: -; J: TRBJ2-6; size: once; V: TRBV7-3; CDR3: CASSPWALSGANVLTF; DNA: TGTGCCAGCAGCCCATGGGCGCTCTCTGGGGCCAACGTCCTGACTTTC
D: -; J: TRBJ2-1; size: -; V: TRBV7-6; CDR3: CASSSIYNEQFF; DNA: TGTGCCAGCAGCTCTATTTACAATGAGCAGTTCTTC
D: TRBD1; J: TRBJ1-5; size: -; V: TRBV5-4; CDR3: CASSLGGQVNQPQHF; DNA: TGTGCCAGCAGCTTGGGGGGACAGGTCAATCAGCCCCAGCATTTT
D: -; J: TRBJ2-1; size: -; V: TRBV9; CDR3: CASSVEAGRSNEQFF; DNA: TGTGCCAGCAGCGTAGAGGCGGGACGTAGCAATGAGCAGTTCTTC
D: TRBD2; J: TRBJ2-7; size: -; V: TRBV28; CDR3: CASSSHRLAASDYEQYF; DNA: TGTGCCAGCAGTTCCCACCGACTAGCGGCTTCTGACTACGAGCAGTACTTC
D: TRBD2; J: TRBJ2-3; size: -; V: TRBV28; CDR3: CASDRVGGAGVADTQYF; DNA: TGTGCCAGCGATAGAGTGGGGGGAGCGGGAGTCGCAGATACGCAGTATTTT
D: -; J: TRBJ2-1; size: -; V: TRBV19; CDR3: CASSGSSYNEQFF; DNA: TGTGCCAGTAGCGGGTCCTCCTACAATGAGCAGTTCTTC
D: TRBD1; J: TRBJ1-1; size: -; V: TRBV19; CDR3: CASSIAGQGTEAFF; DNA: TGTGCCAGTAGTATAGCGGGACAGGGGACTGAAGCTTTCTTT
D: -; J: TRBJ2-5; size: once; V: TRBV19; CDR3: CASSTGWETQYF; DNA: TGTGCCAGTAGTACAGGGTGGGAGACCCAGTACTTC
D: TRBD1; J: TRBJ2-7; size: -; V: TRBV28; CDR3: CASSFPPMDRNYEQYF; DNA: TGTGCCAGCAGTTTCCCTCCTATGGACAGGAACTACGAGCAGTACTTC
D: TRBD2; J: TRBJ2-5; size: -; V: TRBV18; CDR3: CASSPSGGLAGGSEQYF; DNA: TGTGCCAGCTCACCCTCAGGGGGACTAGCGGGAGGGAGTGAGCAGTACTTC
D: -; J: TRBJ2-5; size: -; V: TRBV7-9; CDR3: CASSLGEGVERRTQYF; DNA: TGTGCCAGCAGCTTAGGTGAAGGAGTCGAACGACGGACCCAGTACTTC
D: -; J: TRBJ2-1; size: -; V: TRBV13; CDR3: CASSPRGGGRPQGQFF; DNA: TGTGCCAGCAGCCCTAGAGGGGGCGGGAGGCCACAGGGGCAGTTCTTC
D: TRBD1; J: TRBJ1-5; size: -; V: TRBV6-5; CDR3: CASRPGTGGYQPQHF; DNA: TGTGCCAGCAGACCCGGGACAGGGGGTTATCAGCCCCAGCATTTT
D: -; J: TRBJ1-1; size: -; V: TRBV5-1; CDR3: CASSFTAGNEAFF; DNA: TGCGCCAGCAGCTTCACAGCCGGAAATGAAGCTTTCTTT
D: TRBD2; J: TRBJ2-5; size: once; V: TRBV7-9; CDR3: CASSVGGRAVETQYF; DNA: TGTGCCAGCAGCGTTGGTGGGAGGGCCGTGGAGACCCAGTACTTC
D: TRBD2; J: TRBJ2-7; size: -; V: TRBV9; CDR3: CASNNQRELYEQYF; DNA: TGTGCCAGCAACAACCAGCGGGAGTTGTACGAGCAGTACTTC
D: -; J: TRBJ1-4; size: once; V: TRBV14; CDR3: CASSPGAGYRSEKLFF; DNA: TGTGCCAGCAGCCCGGGAGCCGGTTACAGGAGTGAAAAACTGTTTTTT
D: -; J: TRBJ1-2; size: few; V: TRBV6-5; CDR3: CASSTLEYGYTF; DNA: TGTGCCAGCAGTACCTTGGAGTATGGCTACACCTTC
D: TRBD2; J: TRBJ2-7; size: -; V: TRBV9; CDR3: CASSVASSGGTYEQYF; DNA: TGTGCCAGCAGCGTAGCGTCTAGCGGGGGAACCTACGAGCAGTACTTC
D: TRBD1; J: TRBJ1-4; size: -; V: TRBV7-9; CDR3: CSSSTTEEGAIHEKLFF; DNA: TGTTCCAGCAGCACAACCGAGGAGGGGGCGATACATGAAAAACTGTTTTTT
D: -; J: TRBJ2-3; size: -; V: TRBV10-3; CDR3: CAISDGLSSTDTQYF; DNA: TGTGCCATCAGTGACGGACTGTCTAGCACAGATACGCAGTATTTT
D: -; J: TRBJ2-2; size: -; V: TRBV28; CDR3: CASYPSGTNTGELFF; DNA: TGTGCCAGCTATCCTTCGGGGACGAACACCGGGGAGCTGTTTTTT
D: TRBD2; J: TRBJ2-5; size: -; V: TRBV5-1; CDR3: CASSLEWREGSGTQYF; DNA: TGCGCCAGCAGCTTGGAATGGCGGGAGGGTTCAGGGACCCAGTACTTC
D: -; J: TRBJ2-3; size: -; V: TRBV27; CDR3: CASRSGPYTQYF; DNA: TGTGCCAGCCGGTCAGGGCCCTATACGCAGTATTTT
D: -; J: TRBJ1-5; size: -; V: TRBV6-5; CDR3: CASSSGYSNQPQHF; DNA: TGTGCCAGCAGTTCGGGATATAGCAATCAGCCCCAGCATTTT
D: -; J: TRBJ2-7; size: -; V: TRBV11-2; CDR3: CASSLSPTGPYEQYF; DNA: TGTGCCAGCAGCTTGAGCCCTACAGGTCCCTACGAGCAGTACTTC
D: TRBD1; J: TRBJ2-7; size: -; V: TRBV19; CDR3: CASRSRTGAIYEQYF; DNA: TGTGCCAGTAGGTCTCGGACAGGGGCCATCTACGAGCAGTACTTC
D: -; J: TRBJ1-5; size: -; V: TRBV18; CDR3: CASSYDSSYNQPQHF; DNA: TGTGCCAGCTCCTACGACAGCAGTTACAATCAGCCCCAGCATTTT
D: -; J: TRBJ2-3; size: -; V: TRBV11-2; CDR3: CASSPGDTQYF; DNA: TGTGCCAGCAGTCCCGGGGATACGCAGTATTTT
D: TRBD1; J: TRBJ1-1; size: -; V: TRBV2; CDR3: CASSETGGGGQTEAFF; DNA: TGTGCCAGCAGTGAGACAGGGGGCGGCGGGCAAACTGAAGCTTTCTTT
D: -; J: TRBJ2-5; size: -; V: TRBV19; CDR3: CASSMTGGQETQYF; DNA: TGTGCCAGTAGTATGACCGGGGGCCAAGAGACCCAGTACTTC
D: -; J: TRBJ2-3; size: -; V: TRBV28; CDR3: CASTQSGEVDTQYF; DNA: TGTGCCAGCACCCAGTCAGGGGAAGTAGATACGCAGTATTTT
D: TRBD1; J: TRBJ1-2; size: -; V: TRBV7-8; CDR3: CASSATGTGASEGYTF; DNA: TGTGCCAGCAGCGCTACCGGGACAGGGGCGTCAGAAGGCTACACCTTC
D: -; J: TRBJ1-5; size: few; V: TRBV6-5; CDR3: CASRGQNSNQPQHF; DNA: TGTGCCAGCAGAGGACAGAATAGCAATCAGCCCCAGCATTTT
D: TRBD2; J: TRBJ2-3; size: -; V: TRBV4-1; CDR3: CASSPPASGVGDTQYF; DNA: TGCGCCAGCAGCCCTCCAGCTAGCGGGGTTGGAGATACGCAGTATTTT
D: -; J: TRBJ2-7; size: -; V: TRBV6-5; CDR3: CASSPPGLYEQYF; DNA: TGTGCCAGCAGTCCCCCGGGACTGTACGAGCAGTACTTC
D: TRBD1; J: TRBJ1-3; size: -; V: TRBV6-1; CDR3: CASSRRTGENTIYF; DNA: TGTGCCAGCAGTCGAAGGACAGGCGAGAACACCATATATTTT
D: -; J: TRBJ2-7; size: once; V: TRBV29-1; CDR3: CSVGEGHLRYEQYF; DNA: TGCAGCGTTGGAGAGGGACACCTGCGATACGAGCAGTACTTC
D: -; J: TRBJ2-7; size: few; V: TRBV5-6; CDR3: CASRSRRDSAYEQYF; DNA: TGTGCCAGCAGATCCCGCCGGGACTCCGCCTACGAGCAGTACTTC
D: TRBD1; J: TRBJ1-4; size: few; V: TRBV11-2; CDR3: CASSFRGTGGEKLFF; DNA: TGTGCCAGCAGCTTCCGAGGGACAGGGGGTGAAAAACTGTTTTTT
D: -; J: TRBJ2-1; size: once; V: TRBV19; CDR3: CASSARGVNNEQFF; DNA: TGTGCCAGTAGTGCTCGCGGGGTGAACAATGAGCAGTTCTTC
D: TRBD2; J: TRBJ2-6; size: -; V: TRBV19; CDR3: CASRTTGGGSNVLTF; DNA: TGTGCCAGTAGGACCACGGGAGGAGGCTCCAACGTCCTGACTTTC